This T cell receptor beta chain stems from a study of T cells after yellow fever vaccination. In the study overall: When fractions had low cell numbers, they were prepared with SMART-Seq v4 Ultra Low Input. Study conclusions and caveats: The secondary T-cell response peaked on day 5, not day 15, but was weaker. Any FACS-sorted repertoire could hold abundant clonotypes that contaminate it from the bulk population.

Germline CDR1 and CDR2: DFQATT and SNEGSKA (reference sequence). The CDR3 runs to 11 residues. This clonotype was observed at least ten times. No antigen is known for it. An end of the junction does not agree with germline; a read error may underlie this. 5'RACE template switching added a universal primer site and UMIs to TCR cDNA. TCRdb re-called the 5' RACE reads through MiXCR, storing one row per CDR3 protein. The table includes 350,000 to 550,000 distinct CDR3 sequences, approximately 18% detected once. The material was PBMCs, obtained before the yellow fever booster vaccination. The chain uses TRBV20-1 and TRBJ1-2; D is possibly TRBD1 (6 bases). The clonotype was recovered from a man between 18 and 35 years old who received the YFV17D yellow fever vaccine. The CDR3 is CSAKTQGIYSF. The CDR3 coding sequence is TGCAGTGCAAAAACCCAGGGGATCTACTCCTTC.